Shown below are 14 T cell receptor beta chains from a single sample sequenced in a study of shared clonotypes between healthy human individuals. The table came from immunoSEQ multiplex PCR; TCRdb's copy has only in-frame clones and leaves some out. The table records about 2 million clones, roughly 94% of them present only once. Sample: naive CD4+ T cells sorted from blood. Subset described: CD45RA+ positively selected. The source of these receptors is a young man in good health.

The chain combines TRBV5-4 with TRBJ2-7, with D unresolved. CDR3 length equals 13 residues. With 0 bases removed from V and 5 bases from J, the gap between germline ends came to 9 bases. Germline values: CDR1 SGHNT, CDR2 YYREEE (reference sequence). CDR3 amino acids: CASSLDSSDEQYF. CDR3 bases: TGTGCCAGCAGCTTGGACAGCTCGGACGAGCAGTACTTC.

Worth noting for this clone: The same CDR3 can be traced to other DNA sequences in this sample. The CDR3 loop is CASSPPVSTDTQYF. CDR3 bases: TGTGCCAGCTCACCGCCCGTTAGCACAGATACGCAGTATTTT. The J gene is TRBJ2-3, the V gene TRBV18; no reliable D call. V was pared by 3 bases and J by 0 bases, with 7 bases between. CDR3 length: 14 amino acids. CDR1 and CDR2 (germline): KGHSH, LQKENI.

For this clone: Other DNA sequences in this sample translate to the same CDR3. This chain links TRBV7-8 with TRBJ1-1; the D gene is possibly TRBD1 (6 bases). The ends were cut back, 3 bases at V and 1 base at J, with 6 bases in the middle. CDR3 size: 13 residues. In germline, CDR1 is SGHVS, CDR2 FQNEAQ. The CDR3 protein is CASSLGQNTEAFF. In nucleotides, the CDR3 is TGTGCCAGCAGCTTGGGACAGAACACTGAAGCTTTCTTT. The full variable domain, its missing parts supplied by reference TRBV7-8 and TRBJ1-1, is GAGVSQSPRYKVAKRGQDVALRCDPISGHVSLFWYQQALGQGPEFLTYFQNEAQLDKSGLPSDRFFAERPEGSVSTLKIQRTQQEDSAVYLCASSLGQNTEAFFGQGTRLTVV.

The chain has TRBV5-1 and TRBJ2-1; D perhaps matches TRBD2 (5 bases). This CDR3 has 14 residues. CDR1 is SGHRS, CDR2 YFSETQ, per germline. The V gene lost 0 bases and the J gene lost 7 bases, with 11 bases spanning the gap. The CDR3 DNA reads as TGCGCCAGCAGCTTGGGCCCTACTAGTAATGAGCAGTTCTTC. It encodes CASSLGPTSNEQFF.

The V gene is TRBV5-6, the J gene TRBJ2-2; no definite D call. The V gene lost 1 base and the J gene lost 8 bases, with 3 bases spanning the gap. Germline loops: CDR1 SGHDT, CDR2 YYEEEE. The CDR3 runs to 11 residues. The CDR3 spells CASSLQGELFF. The CDR3 coding sequence is TGTGCCAGCAGCTTGCAGGGGGAGCTGTTTTTT.

The chain links TRBV2 to TRBJ2-7; D unresolved. V dropped 10 bases and J dropped 0 bases, with 16 bases sitting between them. CDR1 and CDR2 (germline): SNHLY, FYNNEI. CDR3 length: 14 amino acids. The CDR3 DNA sequence: TGTGCCACCCAATCCCGCGGAGACTCCTACGAGCAGTACTTC. Amino acid sequence: CATQSRGDSYEQYF.

The chain joins TRBV7-2 to TRBJ1-6; D not resolved. The CDR3 extends over 15 amino acids. Germline V CDR1 and CDR2: SGHTA, FQGNSA. V lost 1 base, J lost 3 bases, and 7 bases lay in between. The CDR3 is CASSLVLDYNSPLHF. In nucleotides, the CDR3 is TGTGCCAGCAGCTTAGTACTGGACTATAATTCACCCCTCCACTTT.

This sequence joins TRBV6-5 and TRBJ1-5; the match to TRBD1 covers 8 bases. J lost 6 bases, V lost 5 bases, and 6 bases had no gene match. Per germline, CDR1 MNHEY and CDR2 SVGAGI. The CDR3 has 14 residues. The DNA of the CDR3 is TGTGCCAGCAGTCCGGACAGGGATGCTCAGCCCCAGCATTTT. It codes for CASSPDRDAQPQHF.

The chain's CDR3 is CASSPPGLAGAYTGELFF. As DNA, the CDR3 is TGTGCCAGCAGCCCCCCGGGACTAGCGGGTGCTTACACCGGGGAGCTGTTTTTT. The chain has TRBV9 and TRBJ2-2; 12 nucleotides align to TRBD2. The CDR3 sequence is 18 residues long. CDR1 and CDR2 (germline): SGDLS, YYNGEE. Trimming took 4 bases from V and 3 from J; bases not matched to a gene: 10.

The chain uses TRBV29-1 and TRBJ1-5, with D possibly being TRBD1 (5 bases). This CDR3 region has 13 residues. CDR1 and CDR2 (germline): SQVTM, ANQGSEA. Trimming shortened V by 4 bases and J by 4 bases, and 11 bases separated the two germline ends. CDR3 sequence reads: CSVVAGVNQPQHF. The CDR3 nucleotides are TGCAGCGTTGTAGCGGGGGTAAATCAGCCCCAGCATTTT.

J is TRBJ2-7 and V is TRBV6-6; D gene ambiguous. CDR3 length: 8 residues. Germline V gene data show CDR1 as MNHNY and CDR2 as SVGAGI (reference sequence). The CDR3 DNA is TGTGTTTTAACCGAGCAGTACTTC. Protein: CVLTEQYF.

The chain employs TRBV6-1 and TRBJ2-2; 8 bases are shared with TRBD2. Germline CDR1 MNHNS, CDR2 SASEGT. The J segment lost 1 base and the V segment lost 1 base, leaving 2 bases of the junction unmatched. CDR3 length: 16 amino acids. The CDR3 DNA follows: TGTGCCAGCAGTGAAGTCGGGACTAGGAACACCGGGGAGCTGTTTTTT. This encodes CASSEVGTRNTGELFF.

The chain carries TRBV11-2 and TRBJ2-4; unclear D gene. The CDR3 loop spans 16 amino acids. The germline gives CDR1 SGHAT, CDR2 FQNNGV. Between the trimmed V and J ends, which lost 2 bases and 0 bases, there was a span of 11 bases. The CDR3 protein is CASSLSPSLAKNIQYF. CDR3 nucleotide sequence: TGTGCCAGCAGCTTATCCCCCAGTCTAGCCAAAAACATTCAGTACTTC.

The gene calls are TRBV2 and TRBJ2-5; unclear D gene. V was cut by 0 bases and J by 4 bases, with 9 bases left in between. The CDR3 has 14 amino acids. Germline V gene data show CDR1 as SNHLY and CDR2 as FYNNEI. CDR3 sequence reads: CASSEAVYGETQYF. The CDR3 nucleotides read TGTGCCAGCAGTGAAGCTGTATATGGAGAGACCCAGTACTTC.